Listed below are T cell receptor beta chains from one sample, sequenced in a study of T cell repertoires in cytomegalovirus infection. TCRdb analysed the reads with MiXCR anew, one entry per CDR3 protein. The repertoire holds 450,000 to 650,000 distinct CDR3 sequences, with around 27% as singletons. Sequencing was performed on PBMCs. The receptors stem from a human donor in good health (CMV status not recorded). Some clones in this sample may be carry-over from other donors' samples. Each CDR3 is given with its conserved first and last residue. D genes are given only for firm matches. Not all rows give a size; the values are once, few, many and, for expanded clones, a class.

j_gene: TRBJ1-5
abundance: NA
d_gene: NA
v_gene: TRBV19
CDR3nt: TGTGCCAGTAGTGCTCGAGGCTTCCCAAGCTATAGCAATCAGCCCCAGCATTTT
CDR3aa: CASSARGFPSYSNQPQHF

j_gene: TRBJ1-1
abundance: NA
d_gene: TRBD1
v_gene: TRBV5-1
CDR3nt: TGCGCCAGCAGCTTACGACAGGGGGAGACTGAAGCTTTCTTT
CDR3aa: CASSLRQGETEAFF

j_gene: TRBJ2-7
abundance: NA
d_gene: NA
v_gene: TRBV20-1
CDR3nt: TGCAGTGCTAGGCCGGGACGGATGTTCTACGAGCAGTACTTC
CDR3aa: CSARPGRMFYEQYF

j_gene: TRBJ1-2
abundance: few
d_gene: NA
v_gene: TRBV7-9
CDR3nt: TGTGCCAGCAGCTTAAATCAGGCTAACTATGGCTACACCTTC
CDR3aa: CASSLNQANYGYTF

j_gene: TRBJ2-1
abundance: few
d_gene: NA
v_gene: TRBV19
CDR3nt: TGTGCCAGTAGTCCCGCCTCGACTAGGGGATACAATGAGCAGTTCTTC
CDR3aa: CASSPASTRGYNEQFF

j_gene: TRBJ2-7
abundance: NA
d_gene: TRBD2
v_gene: TRBV5-6
CDR3nt: TGTGCCAGCAGCTTTCGGCCTAGCGGGAGCGTTGAGTACGAGCAGTACTTC
CDR3aa: CASSFRPSGSVEYEQYF

j_gene: TRBJ2-7
abundance: NA
d_gene: NA
v_gene: TRBV2
CDR3nt: TGTGCCAGCAGTCCCTGGGGCGGTTCAAGCTCCTACGAGCAGTACTTC
CDR3aa: CASSPWGGSSSYEQYF

j_gene: TRBJ1-3
abundance: NA
d_gene: NA
v_gene: TRBV12-3/TRBV12-4
CDR3nt: TGTGCCAGCAATCTTGAAGGGGTCGCTGGAAACACCATATATTTT
CDR3aa: CASNLEGVAGNTIYF

j_gene: TRBJ1-2
abundance: NA
d_gene: NA
v_gene: TRBV19
CDR3nt: TGTGCCAGTAGTATAGTTGGGGGACCCTATGGCTACACCTTC
CDR3aa: CASSIVGGPYGYTF

j_gene: TRBJ2-1
abundance: NA
d_gene: TRBD2
v_gene: TRBV4-3
CDR3nt: TGCGCCAGCAGCCAAGGCGGCGGGGGGGGGAATGAGCAGTTCTTC
CDR3aa: CASSQGGGGGNEQFF

j_gene: TRBJ2-1
abundance: many
d_gene: NA
v_gene: TRBV7-6
CDR3nt: TGTGCCAGCAGCTTAGGCGCGACACCCAATGAGCAGTTCTTC
CDR3aa: CASSLGATPNEQFF

j_gene: TRBJ2-2
abundance: many
d_gene: NA
v_gene: TRBV7-9
CDR3nt: TGTGCCAGCAGCCCACCTCGCGCCGGGGAGCTGTTTTTT
CDR3aa: CASSPPRAGELFF

j_gene: TRBJ1-1
abundance: NA
d_gene: TRBD1
v_gene: TRBV6-1
CDR3nt: TGTGCCAGCAGTGAAGTCTTTGGACAGGTGAACACTGAAGCTTTCTTT
CDR3aa: CASSEVFGQVNTEAFF

j_gene: TRBJ2-5
abundance: NA
d_gene: NA
v_gene: TRBV2
CDR3nt: TGTGCCAGCACCTCGGCCCGTACCCAGTACTTC
CDR3aa: CASTSARTQYF

j_gene: TRBJ2-3
abundance: NA
d_gene: TRBD2
v_gene: TRBV19
CDR3nt: TGTGCCAGTATGGGACTAGCGGGACGGGCTAGCACAGATACGCAGTATTTT
CDR3aa: CASMGLAGRASTDTQYF

j_gene: TRBJ2-2
abundance: NA
d_gene: TRBD2
v_gene: TRBV3-1
CDR3nt: TGTGCCAGCAGCCACCTGAGAATAGCGGGATACACCGGGGAGCTGTTTTTT
CDR3aa: CASSHLRIAGYTGELFF

j_gene: TRBJ2-3
abundance: few
d_gene: NA
v_gene: TRBV11-3
CDR3nt: TGTGCCAGCAGCTTAGGCCAGGGGAGGGCGGATACGCAGTATTTT
CDR3aa: CASSLGQGRADTQYF

j_gene: TRBJ1-3
abundance: few
d_gene: NA
v_gene: TRBV12-5
CDR3nt: TGTGCTAGTGGTTTGGGGACCTCGACCCCCACCCCCGGAAACACCATATATTTT
CDR3aa: CASGLGTSTPTPGNTIYF

j_gene: TRBJ2-1
abundance: few
d_gene: TRBD2
v_gene: TRBV6-1
CDR3nt: TGTGCCAGCAGGGAAGGGGGACTAGCCTCCAATGAGCAGTTCTTC
CDR3aa: CASREGGLASNEQFF

j_gene: TRBJ2-5
abundance: NA
d_gene: TRBD1
v_gene: TRBV20-1
CDR3nt: TGCAGTGCTAGGGGGACAGGGAGGGAGACCCAGTACTTC
CDR3aa: CSARGTGRETQYF

j_gene: TRBJ2-7
abundance: NA
d_gene: NA
v_gene: TRBV5-6
CDR3nt: TGTGCCAGCAGCTTAGGGACTCTCCACAGCGAGCAGTACTTC
CDR3aa: CASSLGTLHSEQYF

j_gene: TRBJ2-1
abundance: once
d_gene: NA
v_gene: TRBV7-6
CDR3nt: TGTGCCAGCATTCTATCCGTGAGCTCCTACAATGAGCAGTTCTTC
CDR3aa: CASILSVSSYNEQFF